Reported below is one T cell receptor beta chain. V trimming: 5 bases; J trimming: 8 bases; junction bases outside the gene matches: 9. Germline assignment: CDR1 SEHNR and CDR2 FQNEAQ (reference sequence). This CDR3 is built from 14 residues. The data are from a study of blood T cell repertoires in COVID-19. At the level of the study: From T cells, B-cell-depleted T cells, or PBMCs came the material, which was cDNA or gDNA.

How the authors handled the data: Amplification of reference gene primers was used by the study to estimate nucleated cell counts. Only in-frame clones appear in the TCRdb table, and some are missing; sequencing was by immunoSEQ multiplex PCR. That table supplies the V and J calls and clone size; D and trimming were determined from the DNA. The table records roughly 160,000 clones, about 80% of them present only once. The sequencing sample was made of PBMCs or T cells enriched from blood (not recorded which). The V gene is TRBV7-9, the J gene TRBJ2-1, with 7 nucleotides matching TRBD2. The sequence derives from a woman in her fifties or sixties who had recovered from COVID-19. CDR3 sequence: CASSPVVRGDEQFF. The CDR3 DNA reads as TGTGCCAGCAGCCCGGTCGTCCGGGGGGATGAGCAGTTCTTC.